A single count supports the clone carrying this T cell receptor (beta chain). These data are taken from a study of cytomegalovirus exposure and HLA in healthy donors. Assay: immunoSEQ multiplex PCR; the TCRdb copy retains only in-frame clones and omits some. This table holds 150,000 to 200,000 clones, around 89% found once. The CDR3 consists of 16 residues. The ends were cut back, 1 base at V and 6 bases at J, with 18 bases in the middle. CDR1 and CDR2 (germline): LGHNA, YNFKEQ. Sequences were obtained from PBMCs. The clonotype was recovered from a young man in good health and CMV-seronegative. V gene TRBV4-2 combines with J gene TRBJ1-2; TRBD1 is a possible D gene (6 bases). CDR3 residues: CASSQAHRAPGDGYTF. As DNA, the CDR3 is TGTGCCAGCAGCCAAGCTCACAGGGCCCCAGGTGATGGCTACACCTTC.